These 31 T cell receptor beta chains were sequenced from one sample in a study of blood T cell repertoires in COVID-19. Assay: immunoSEQ multiplex PCR; the TCRdb copy retains only in-frame clones and omits some. Of 85,000 to 120,000 clones in the sample, around 90% were seen once. Specimen: peripheral blood. These receptors were taken from a woman in her fifties or sixties with COVID-19, enrolled during active disease.

V and J are TRBV19 and TRBJ2-7; unclear D gene. The germline V gene encodes CDR1 LNHDA and CDR2 SQIVND (reference sequence). The CDR3 contains 14 residues. The V gene lost 5 bases and the J gene lost 0 bases, with 11 bases spanning the gap. The DNA for the CDR3 is TGTGCCAGTAGTCTTGCCTGGAGCTCCTACGAGCAGTACTTC. It encodes CASSLAWSSYEQYF.

V gene TRBV6-2 or TRBV6-3 combines with J gene TRBJ1-1; 10 bases are a match to TRBD1. The germline gives CDR1 MNHEY, CDR2 SVGEGT. This CDR3 contains 16 residues. Unmatched junction bases numbered 7, after V lost 6 bases and J lost 0 bases. The CDR3 nucleotides read TGTGCCAGCAGCGAATGGGGACAGGGGTTGAACACTGAAGCTTTCTTT. Translation: CASSEWGQGLNTEAFF.

The chain combines TRBV2 with TRBJ2-5; TRBD2 agrees at 11 bases. The CDR3 runs 16 residues. Germline V gives CDR1 SNHLY, CDR2 FYNNEI. Trimming at V came to 5 bases and at J to 4 bases, leaving 9 bases not matched to a gene. The CDR3 bases are TGTGCCAGCAGTAAACGTAGCGGGGGGGCCGGAGAGACCCAGTACTTC. Its translation: CASSKRSGGAGETQYF.

In nucleotides, the CDR3 is TGCGCCAGCAGCCAAGAGGAGTCTTCAGGGGGCGCATGGACTGAAGCTTTCTTT. Its translation is CASSQEESSGGAWTEAFF. The V call is TRBV4-3, the J call TRBJ1-1; 8 bases are shared with TRBD1. Germline lookup yields CDR1 LGHNA and CDR2 YSLEER. The CDR3 has 18 amino acids. After removal of 0 bases from V and 5 bases from J, the junction contained 14 bases not matched to a gene.

The sample holds one count of this clone. The chain carries TRBV20-1 and TRBJ1-2; 10 nucleotides align to TRBD1. Germline CDR1 DFQATT, CDR2 SNEGSKA (reference sequence). The V gene end was trimmed by 3 bases and the J gene end by 0 bases; junction bases not matched to a gene: 4. This CDR3 is 15 amino acids long. CDR3 residues: CSASPGTGANYGYTF. In DNA, the CDR3 is TGCAGTGCTAGTCCCGGGACAGGGGCTAACTATGGCTACACCTTC.

This clone was observed a handful of times. The rearrangement links TRBV14 to TRBJ1-6, with 9 positions matching TRBD1. Germline loops: CDR1 SGHDN, CDR2 FVKESK. CDR3 length: 17 amino acids. V lost 2 bases to trimming and J lost 7 bases; unmatched junction nucleotides: 9. CDR3 protein: CASSQWGQGRLNSPLHF. For the CDR3, the DNA is TGTGCCAGCAGCCAATGGGGACAGGGCCGCCTGAATTCACCCCTCCACTTT. Drawing the rest from reference TRBV14 and TRBJ1-6, the complete variable domain is EAGVTQFPSHSVIEKGQTVTLRCDPISGHDNLYWYRRVMGKEIKFLLHFVKESKQDESGMPNNRFLAERTGGTYSTLKVQPAELEDSGVYFCASSQWGQGRLNSPLHFGNGTRLTVT.

This clone was observed a single time. This chain joins TRBV4-1 and TRBJ2-5, with D possibly being TRBD2 (7 bases). Germline lookup yields CDR1 MGHRA and CDR2 YSYEKL. Between the trimmed V and J ends, which lost 2 bases and 2 bases, there was a span of 15 bases. This CDR3 has 16 amino acids. The CDR3 DNA reads as TGCGCCAGCAGCCAAAATACAGGGAGGGATCAAGAGACCCAGTACTTC. Translated, it gives CASSQNTGRDQETQYF.

V is TRBV5-6 and J is TRBJ2-3; perhaps TRBD1 as D (7 bases). Germline assignment: CDR1 SGHDT and CDR2 YYEEEE. The CDR3 is 15 residues long. V shed 6 bases and J shed 2 bases, with 16 bases lying between them. DNA of the CDR3: TGTGCCAGCATCAAACAGGGGAGGATCACAGATACGCAGTATTTT. Translating gives CASIKQGRITDTQYF.

This clone was detected only a few times. V gene TRBV11-2 combines with J gene TRBJ2-7, with a weak D call TRBD2 (7 bases). The length of the CDR3 is 15 residues. Trimming took 3 bases from V and 0 from J, leaving 12 bases between them. The germline V gene encodes CDR1 SGHAT and CDR2 FQNNGV. Here the CDR3 reads CASSFSGGLSYEQYF. As DNA, the CDR3 is TGTGCCAGCAGCTTCTCGGGGGGCCTCTCCTACGAGCAGTACTTC.

V and J are TRBV19 and TRBJ2-2, with 9 bases aligning to TRBD1. CDR1 is LNHDA, CDR2 SQIVND, per germline (reference sequence). This CDR3 has 16 amino acids. The trim removed 1 base at V and 4 bases at J, leaving 4 bases unmatched. CDR3 sequence: CASSIGGTGPTGELFF. CDR3 bases: TGTGCCAGTAGTATAGGCGGGACAGGGCCCACCGGGGAGCTGTTTTTT.

This clone was observed a few times. This chain uses TRBV7-9 with TRBJ1-2, with D maybe TRBD1 (6 bases). Germline V gene lookup returns CDR1 SEHNR and CDR2 FQNEAQ (reference sequence). The CDR3 extends over 15 amino acids. V was trimmed by 7 bases and J by 8 bases, leaving 23 bases between them. The CDR3 loop is CASTLAGAGDIGYTF. The CDR3 DNA reads TGTGCCAGCACCCTAGCGGGGGCAGGGGACATAGGCTACACCTTC.

The V and J genes are TRBV20-1 and TRBJ1-1; D is ambiguous. The CDR3 covers 11 residues. Looked up from germline, CDR1 is DFQATT and CDR2 is SNEGSKA (reference sequence). V lost 3 bases to trimming and J lost 8 bases, with 10 bases between them. The CDR3 nucleotides are TGCAGTGCTAGTACGGGATTGGAAGCTTTCTTT. Its translation: CSASTGLEAFF.

This chain's CDR3 is CASSVRGSQPQHF. The CDR3 nucleotides are TGTGCCAGCAGTGTTCGTGGGAGTCAGCCCCAGCATTTT. The J gene is TRBJ1-5, the V gene TRBV2; D is undetermined. The CDR3 has 13 residues. Germline V CDR1 and CDR2: SNHLY, FYNNEI. V gave up 4 bases and J gave up 6 bases, with 10 bases separating them.

The chain combines TRBV10-3 with TRBJ1-2; 8 bases are shared with TRBD1. Germline values: CDR1 ENHRY, CDR2 SYGVKD. The CDR3 covers 14 residues. Losses at the gene ends were 6 bases for V and 2 bases for J; bases not matched to a gene: 5. The CDR3 DNA reads TGTGCCATCAGGGCACAGGGGGACAACTATGGCTACACCTTC. Translation gives CAIRAQGDNYGYTF.

This chain uses TRBV4-1 with TRBJ1-4; TRBD1 is a possible D gene (5 bases). Per germline, CDR1 MGHRA and CDR2 YSYEKL. CDR3 size: 13 residues. The V end lost 5 bases, the J end lost 7 bases, and 11 bases lay between the germline ends. The DNA for the CDR3 is TGCGCCAGCAGCGGGGTGGGGGGTGAAAAACTGTTTTTT. Its protein is CASSGVGGEKLFF.

V and J are TRBV5-8 and TRBJ1-1; 8 nucleotides align to TRBD1. The trim removed 5 bases at V and 4 bases at J, leaving 4 bases unmatched. The CDR3 covers 13 residues. Germline V gene lookup returns CDR1 SGHTS and CDR2 YDEGEE. Here the CDR3 reads CASRPRGRTEAFF. CDR3 DNA sequence: TGTGCCAGCAGACCCAGGGGGCGCACTGAAGCTTTCTTT.

The J gene is TRBJ1-2, the V gene TRBV27, with D possibly TRBD1 on 5 matching bases. The V end lost 0 bases, the J end lost 6 bases, and 11 bases lay between the germline ends. Germline V gene sequence: CDR1 MNHEY, CDR2 SMNVEV (reference sequence). The length of the CDR3 is 14 residues. CDR3 nucleotides: TGTGCCAGCAGTTTATCTCCCCAGGGCCATGGCTACACCTTC. Its protein is CASSLSPQGHGYTF.

The chain has TRBV5-4 and TRBJ1-1; D is ambiguous. This CDR3 spans 12 amino acids. Per germline, CDR1 SGHNT and CDR2 YYREEE (reference sequence). The germline V and J ends were trimmed by 2 bases and 5 bases, with 7 bases remaining between them. The CDR3 loop is CASSFTETEAFF. DNA of the CDR3: TGTGCCAGCAGCTTTACGGAGACTGAAGCTTTCTTT.

The chain carries TRBV30 and TRBJ2-5; 7 nucleotides match TRBD1. Germline CDR1 GTSNPN, CDR2 SVGIG (reference sequence). This CDR3 has 15 amino acids. V dropped 4 bases and J dropped 0; count of bases not matched to a gene: 8. CDR3 residues: CAWTWGQLYQETQYF. The CDR3 DNA sequence: TGTGCCTGGACATGGGGACAGCTGTACCAAGAGACCCAGTACTTC.

This clone turned up a few times. The chain recombines TRBV4-1 with TRBJ1-5; 7 bases are a match to TRBD1. The CDR3 runs 14 residues. From germline, CDR1 is MGHRA and CDR2 YSYEKL. V lost 5 bases to trimming and J lost 4 bases; unmatched junction nucleotides: 5. The CDR3 sequence is CASSLSGGNQPQHF. CDR3 bases: TGCGCCAGCAGCTTATCAGGGGGTAATCAGCCCCAGCATTTT.

The genes are TRBV7-8 and TRBJ2-1; D unresolved. The CDR3 length is 15 residues. Looked up from germline, CDR1 is SGHVS and CDR2 is FQNEAQ. Trimming took 1 base from V and 4 from J, leaving 11 bases between them. CDR3 nucleotides: TGTGCCAGCAGCTTAGGTGGCCAGGTTTACAATGAGCAGTTCTTC. Translation gives CASSLGGQVYNEQFF.

This chain uses TRBV5-5 with TRBJ2-1; 11 bases fit TRBD2. V lost 4 bases, J lost 0 bases, and 15 bases stayed unmatched. The CDR3 has 20 amino acids. Per germline, CDR1 SGHKS and CDR2 YYEKEE (reference sequence). CDR3 in amino acids: CASSPLAGGTSFSSYNEQFF. The CDR3 bases are TGTGCCAGCAGCCCATTAGCGGGGGGGACAAGTTTTAGCTCCTACAATGAGCAGTTCTTC.

The chain joins TRBV29-1 to TRBJ1-2; TRBD1 matches at 8 bases. V gave up 4 bases and J gave up 7 bases; unmatched junction bases: 11. CDR3 length equals 14 residues. Germline V gives CDR1 SQVTM, CDR2 ANQGSEA. The CDR3 loop is CSVVGRQGAGGYTF. In DNA, the CDR3 is TGCAGCGTTGTAGGTCGGCAGGGGGCCGGTGGCTACACCTTC. The whole variable domain, remainder taken from reference TRBV29-1 and TRBJ1-2, is SAVISQKPSRDICQRGTSLTIQCQVDSQVTMMFWYRQQPGQSLTLIATANQGSEATYESGFVIDKFPISRPNLTFSTLTVSNMSPEDSSIYLCSVVGRQGAGGYTFGSGTRLTVV.

The chain recombines TRBV5-6 with TRBJ2-5; 10 positions agree with TRBD2. Unmatched junction bases numbered 12, after V lost 2 bases and J lost 5 bases. CDR1 and CDR2 from the germline V gene are SGHDT and YYEEEE. CDR3 length equals 17 residues. CDR3 amino acids: CASSLWASGGVRETQYF. The CDR3 nucleotides read TGTGCCAGCAGCTTATGGGCTAGCGGGGGAGTGAGGGAGACCCAGTACTTC.

The V and J genes are TRBV2 and TRBJ1-1, with TRBD1 identical over 8 bases. The CDR3 has 12 residues. Germline values: CDR1 SNHLY, CDR2 FYNNEI. With 7 bases clipped from V and 6 bases from J, the junction kept 4 bases outside the gene matches. CDR3 sequence reads: CASIDRGPEAFF. The CDR3 region has the DNA TGTGCCAGCATTGACAGGGGCCCTGAAGCTTTCTTT.

V gene TRBV6-5 combines with J gene TRBJ1-2; tentatively, D is TRBD1 (6 bases). This CDR3 comprises 14 residues. Trimming removed 6 bases from V and 2 bases from J, with 13 bases in between. CDR1 MNHEY and CDR2 SVGAGI come from the germline V gene. The CDR3 here is CASSRGGGNYGYTF. The CDR3 nucleotides read TGTGCCAGCAGCAGGGGAGGGGGGAACTATGGCTACACCTTC.

This clone occurred a few times. The chain employs TRBV6-6 and TRBJ1-1; TRBD1 matches at 9 bases. J lost 3 bases, V lost 3 bases, and 5 bases had no gene match. The germline CDR1 and CDR2 sequences are MNHNY and SVGAGI (reference sequence). The CDR3 sequence is 15 residues long. CDR3 sequence reads: CASSYPQGADTEAFF. As DNA, the CDR3 is TGTGCCAGCAGTTATCCACAGGGGGCGGACACTGAAGCTTTCTTT.

The rearrangement uses TRBV9 and TRBJ1-4; 8 positions match TRBD1. This CDR3 region has 14 residues. Germline CDR1 is SGDLS and CDR2 is YYNGEE. V shed 3 bases and J 7 bases; nucleotides not matched to a gene: 5. CDR3 sequence (DNA): TGTGCCAGCAGCGCGACAGGGGACTTTGAAAAACTGTTTTTT. Its translation: CASSATGDFEKLFF.

The V and J genes are TRBV4-1 and TRBJ2-1; 9 nucleotides match TRBD2. This CDR3 has 16 amino acids. Trimming took 1 base from V and 6 from J; bases not matched to a gene: 7. Germline values: CDR1 MGHRA, CDR2 YSYEKL. The CDR3 reads CASSQVGAGGLNEQFF. DNA of the CDR3: TGCGCCAGCAGCCAAGTGGGGGCGGGGGGGCTCAATGAGCAGTTCTTC.

The chain uses TRBV5-4 and TRBJ1-2; 9 bases match TRBD1. Germline V gene data show CDR1 as SGHNT and CDR2 as YYREEE (reference sequence). The ends lost 5 bases at V and 7 bases at J; junction bases unmatched: 6. The CDR3 loop spans 13 amino acids. The CDR3 sequence: CASSDTGGGGYTF. CDR3 bases: TGTGCCAGCAGTGACACAGGGGGCGGTGGCTACACCTTC.

The chain recombines TRBV3-1 (or the pseudogene TRBV3-2) with TRBJ2-1; D remains unclear. The germline CDR1 and CDR2 sequences are LGHDT and YNNKEL (reference sequence). The V and J ends lost 5 bases and 1 base respectively, with 12 bases between them. The CDR3 spans 15 residues. Here the CDR3 reads CASSFLVGSYNEQFF. The DNA for the CDR3 is TGTGCCAGCAGCTTCTTGGTCGGTTCCTACAATGAGCAGTTCTTC.